This TCR delta chain was retrieved from a study of γδ T cells in repeated Plasmodium falciparum infection. Study information: Age- and gender-matched Australian children served as comparison for malaria-exposed Malian children. Samples were taken at baseline, before some infections, and 21 days after each.

V was trimmed by 1 base and J by 9 bases, leaving 9 bases between them. This CDR3 has 12 residues. Looked up from germline, CDR1 is TSWWSYY and CDR2 is QGS. Regarding this clone: What it binds is not known. One base separates it from a far larger clone, so it is likely a read error. Other DNA sequences from this sample encode an identical CDR3 as well.

General study results and limits: In Vdelta2-negative, largely Vdelta1+, gammadelta repertoires, repeated controlled infections appeared to drive clonal selection waves.

TCRdb reprocessed the multiplex PCR reads through CATT. The sample lists 80,000 to 95,000 delta-chain clones, more than 1.4% occurring once. Flow sorting of PBMC yielded separate Vgamma9/Vdelta2+ and Vdelta2-negative gammadelta T cell populations for bulk repertoire analysis. The origin of this receptor is a pool of human donors (malaria-infected and uninfected, not separated). This chain uses TRDV1 with TRDJ1, with D uncertain. Because TCRdb records no J gene, it was assigned here through a match of the DNA to germline. Sequencing used gamma-delta T cells from blood. The CDR3 sequence: CALGEPRGELIF. The CDR3 DNA is TGTGCTCTTGGGGAACCCCGGGGCGAACTCATCTTT.